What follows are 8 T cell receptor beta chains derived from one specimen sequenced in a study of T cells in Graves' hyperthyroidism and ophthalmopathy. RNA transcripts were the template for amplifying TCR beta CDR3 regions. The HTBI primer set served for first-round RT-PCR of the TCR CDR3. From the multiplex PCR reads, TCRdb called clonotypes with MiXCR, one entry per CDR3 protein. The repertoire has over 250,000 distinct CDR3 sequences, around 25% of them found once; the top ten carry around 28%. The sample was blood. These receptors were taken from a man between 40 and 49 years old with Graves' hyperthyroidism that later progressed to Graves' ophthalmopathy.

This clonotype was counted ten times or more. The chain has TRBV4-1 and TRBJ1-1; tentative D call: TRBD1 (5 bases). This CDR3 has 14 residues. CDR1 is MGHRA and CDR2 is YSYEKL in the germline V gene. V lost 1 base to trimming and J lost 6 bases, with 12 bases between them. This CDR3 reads CASSQGRGVPEAFF. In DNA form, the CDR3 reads TGCGCCAGCAGCCAAGGGCGAGGGGTCCCTGAAGCTTTCTTT.

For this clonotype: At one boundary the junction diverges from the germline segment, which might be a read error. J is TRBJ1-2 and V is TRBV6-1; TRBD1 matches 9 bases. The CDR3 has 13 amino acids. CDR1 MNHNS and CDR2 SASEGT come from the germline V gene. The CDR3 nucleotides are TGTGCCGGCAGTGAGGGACAGGGTGGAGGCTACACCTTC. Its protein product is CAGSEGQGGGYTF.

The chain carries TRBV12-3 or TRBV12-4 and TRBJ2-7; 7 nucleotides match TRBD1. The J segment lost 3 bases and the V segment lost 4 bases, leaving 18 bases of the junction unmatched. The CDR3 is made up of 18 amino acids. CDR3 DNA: TGTGCCAGCAGTTCCATTTTACGGGACAGACTTATCAACTACGAGCAGTACTTC. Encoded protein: CASSSILRDRLINYEQYF.

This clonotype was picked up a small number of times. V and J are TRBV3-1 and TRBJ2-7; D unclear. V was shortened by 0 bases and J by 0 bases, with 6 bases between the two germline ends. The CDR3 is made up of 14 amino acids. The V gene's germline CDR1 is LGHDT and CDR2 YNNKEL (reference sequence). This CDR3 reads CASSQDHSSYEQYF. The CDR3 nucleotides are TGTGCCAGCAGCCAAGACCACAGCTCCTACGAGCAGTACTTC.

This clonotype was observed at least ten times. The DNA for the CDR3 is TGTGCCATCAGTGACCAGGGACAGGGAGAGACCCAGTACTTC. Translation: CAISDQGQGETQYF. The chain has TRBV10-3 and TRBJ2-5; 9 nucleotides agree with TRBD1. CDR1 is ENHRY, CDR2 SYGVKD, per germline. V lost 3 bases, J lost 4 bases, and 3 bases stayed unmatched. This CDR3 is built from 14 residues.

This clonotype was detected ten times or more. The CDR3, as DNA: TGTGCCAGCAGTATAGGGTTGGGGAAAGCTTTCTTT. It yields the protein CASSIGLGKAFF. The V call is TRBV25-1, the J call TRBJ1-1; no definite D call. Trimming stripped 5 bases from V and 9 bases from J, with 13 bases between. CDR1 and CDR2 (germline): MGHDK, SYGVNS. The CDR3 spans 12 residues.

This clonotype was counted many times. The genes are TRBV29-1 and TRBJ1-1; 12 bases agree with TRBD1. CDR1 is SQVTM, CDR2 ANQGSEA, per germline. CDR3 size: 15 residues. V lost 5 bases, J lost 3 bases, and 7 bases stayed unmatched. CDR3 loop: CSVSGTGGADTEAFF. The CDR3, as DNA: TGCAGCGTTTCCGGGACAGGGGGCGCGGACACTGAAGCTTTCTTT.

The CDR3 reads CASSSDRTEETQYF. In DNA form, the CDR3 reads TGTGCCAGCAGCTCGGACAGGACCGAAGAGACCCAGTACTTC. This chain connects TRBV28 to TRBJ2-5; 7 positions agree with TRBD1. After removal of 6 bases from V and 3 bases from J, the junction contained 7 bases not matched to a gene. Germline V lookup: CDR1 MDHEN, CDR2 SYDVKM. The CDR3 has 14 amino acids.